This TCR beta chain is drawn from a study of prognosis after radiotherapy for stage I lung cancer. Background on the study: Non-small cell lung cancer patients were all deemed medically inoperable. Study-level points and caveats: Among expanded TCR clones, tumor specificity was not determined.

Two-round multiplex PCR amplified TCR beta CDR3 from genomic DNA. TRBV and TRBJ genes each had their own specific primers in first-round PCR. Using its own MiXCR run on the multiplex PCR reads, TCRdb lists one record per CDR3 protein. The sample has 15,000 to 20,000 distinct CDR3 sequences, approximately 30% seen once. This clonotype was counted ten times or more. Its target is not known. Prior chemotherapy, radiotherapy and other malignancies were absent; CT and PET/CT showed node-negative disease. This CDR3 comprises 16 residues. J gave up 0 bases and V 6 bases, and 2 bases lay outside the gene matches. Looked up from germline, CDR1 is SNHLY and CDR2 is FYNNEI.

This TCR was recovered from a donor over 45 with non-small cell lung cancer. V usage is TRBV2 and J usage is TRBJ2-2, with 12 bases matching TRBD2. Sequences were derived from PBMCs, sampled before or after stereotactic body radiation therapy (not recorded which). The CDR3 bases are TGTGCCAGCAGACGACTAGCGGGAGCGAACACCGGGGAGCTGTTTTTT. It translates to CASRRLAGANTGELFF. The variable domain in full, with the rest retrieved from reference TRBV2 and TRBJ2-2, is EPEVTQTPSHQVTQMGQEVILRCVPISNHLYFYWYRQILGQKVEFLVSFYNNEISEKSEIFDDQFSVERPDGSNFTLKIRSTKLEDSAMYFCASRRLAGANTGELFFGEGSRLTVL.